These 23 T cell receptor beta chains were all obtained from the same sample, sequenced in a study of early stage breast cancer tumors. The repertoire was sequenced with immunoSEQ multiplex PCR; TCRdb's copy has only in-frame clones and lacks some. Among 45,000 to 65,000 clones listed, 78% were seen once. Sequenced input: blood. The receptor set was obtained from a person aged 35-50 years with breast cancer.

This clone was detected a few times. CDR3 DNA sequence: TGTGCCAGTAGTAAAGCTTTCATGAACACTGAAGCTTTCTTT. Translating gives CASSKAFMNTEAFF. The J gene is TRBJ1-1, the V gene TRBV19; no definite D call. Germline lookup yields CDR1 LNHDA and CDR2 SQIVND (reference sequence). V was trimmed by 4 bases and J by 0 bases, leaving 9 bases between them. CDR3 length equals 14 residues.

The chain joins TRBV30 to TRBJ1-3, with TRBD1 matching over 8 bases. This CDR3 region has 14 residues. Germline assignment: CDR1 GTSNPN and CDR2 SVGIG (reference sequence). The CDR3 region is CATTQGAAGNTIYF. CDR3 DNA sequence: TGTGCGACTACCCAGGGGGCGGCTGGAAACACCATATATTTT.

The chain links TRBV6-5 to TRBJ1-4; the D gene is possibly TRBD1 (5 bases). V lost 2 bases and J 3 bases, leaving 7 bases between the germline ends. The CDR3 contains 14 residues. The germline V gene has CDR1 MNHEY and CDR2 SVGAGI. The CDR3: CASSYQGPNEKLFF. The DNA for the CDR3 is TGTGCCAGCAGTTACCAGGGTCCTAATGAAAAACTGTTTTTT.

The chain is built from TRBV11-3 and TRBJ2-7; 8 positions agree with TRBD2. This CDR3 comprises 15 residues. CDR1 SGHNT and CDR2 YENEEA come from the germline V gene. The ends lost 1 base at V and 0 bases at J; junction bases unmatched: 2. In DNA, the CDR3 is TGTGCCAGCAGCTTAGTACTAGCGGACTCCTACGAGCAGTACTTC. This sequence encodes CASSLVLADSYEQYF.

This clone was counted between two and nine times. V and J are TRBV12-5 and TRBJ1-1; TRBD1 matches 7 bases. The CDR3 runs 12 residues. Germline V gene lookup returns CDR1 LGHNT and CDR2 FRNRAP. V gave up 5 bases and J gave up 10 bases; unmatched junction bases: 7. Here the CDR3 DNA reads TGTGCTAGTGGTCGGACAGGAGGTCGAGCTTTCTTT. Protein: CASGRTGGRAFF.

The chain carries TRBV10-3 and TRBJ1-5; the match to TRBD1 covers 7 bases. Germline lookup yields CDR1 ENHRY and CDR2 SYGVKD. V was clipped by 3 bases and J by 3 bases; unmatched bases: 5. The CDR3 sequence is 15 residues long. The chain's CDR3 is CAISDSGGDNQPQHF. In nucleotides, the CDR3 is TGTGCCATCAGTGATTCAGGGGGGGACAATCAGCCCCAGCATTTT.

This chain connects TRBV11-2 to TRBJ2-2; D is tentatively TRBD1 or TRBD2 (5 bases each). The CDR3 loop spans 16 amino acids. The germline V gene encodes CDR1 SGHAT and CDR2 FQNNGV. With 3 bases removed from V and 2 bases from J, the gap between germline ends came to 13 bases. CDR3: CASSLFLRDNTGELFF. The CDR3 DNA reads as TGTGCCAGCAGCTTGTTCCTGAGGGACAACACCGGGGAGCTGTTTTTT. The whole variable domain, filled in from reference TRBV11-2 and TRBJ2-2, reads EAGVAQSPRYKIIEKRQSVAFWCNPISGHATLYWYQQILGQGPKLLIQFQNNGVVDDSQLPKDRFSAERLKGVDSTLKIQPAKLEDSAVYLCASSLFLRDNTGELFFGEGSRLTVL.

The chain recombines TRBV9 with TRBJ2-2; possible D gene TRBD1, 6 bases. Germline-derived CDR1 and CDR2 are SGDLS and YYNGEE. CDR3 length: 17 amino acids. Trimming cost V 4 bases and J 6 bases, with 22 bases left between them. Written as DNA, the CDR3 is TGTGCCAGCAGCTCTACTGGGACGGGGACAAGACCCGGGGAGCTGTTTTTT. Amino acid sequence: CASSSTGTGTRPGELFF.

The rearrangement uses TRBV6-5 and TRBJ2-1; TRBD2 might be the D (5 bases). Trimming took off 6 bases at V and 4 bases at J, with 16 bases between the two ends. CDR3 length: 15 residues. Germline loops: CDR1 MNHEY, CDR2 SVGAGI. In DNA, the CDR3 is TGTGCCAGCAGGGAAAGCGGTCCTGCATACAATGAGCAGTTCTTC. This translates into CASRESGPAYNEQFF.

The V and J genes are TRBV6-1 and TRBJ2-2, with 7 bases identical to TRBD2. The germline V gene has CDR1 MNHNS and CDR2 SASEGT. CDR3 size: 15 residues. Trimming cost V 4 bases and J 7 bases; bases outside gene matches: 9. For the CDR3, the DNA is TGTGCCAGCAGTGTAAGGCGGGAGTGGGGCGGGGAGCTGTTTTTT. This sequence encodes CASSVRREWGGELFF.

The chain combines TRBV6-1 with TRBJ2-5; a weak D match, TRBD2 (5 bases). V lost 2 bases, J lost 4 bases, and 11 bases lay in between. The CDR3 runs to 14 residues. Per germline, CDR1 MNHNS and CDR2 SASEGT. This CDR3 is CASSEYGGRETQYF. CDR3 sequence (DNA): TGTGCCAGCAGTGAATACGGTGGGAGAGAGACCCAGTACTTC.

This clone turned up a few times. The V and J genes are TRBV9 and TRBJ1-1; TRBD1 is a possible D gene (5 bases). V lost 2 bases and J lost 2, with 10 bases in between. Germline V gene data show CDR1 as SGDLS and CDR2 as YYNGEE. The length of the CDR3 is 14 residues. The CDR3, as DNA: TGTGCCAGCAGCGTCCTCCGGGACAACACTGAAGCTTTCTTT. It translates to CASSVLRDNTEAFF.

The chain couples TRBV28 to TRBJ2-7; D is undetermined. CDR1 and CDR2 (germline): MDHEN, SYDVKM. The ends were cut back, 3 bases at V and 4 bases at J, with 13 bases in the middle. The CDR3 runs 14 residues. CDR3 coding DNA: TGTGCCAGCAGTTTTGAGGTTCCCTTATACGAGCAGTACTTC. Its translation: CASSFEVPLYEQYF.

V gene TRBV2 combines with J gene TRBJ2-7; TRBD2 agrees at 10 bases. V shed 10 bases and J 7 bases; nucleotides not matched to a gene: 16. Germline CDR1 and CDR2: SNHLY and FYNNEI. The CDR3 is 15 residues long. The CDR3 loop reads CATHRSSGSLEEQYF. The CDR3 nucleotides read TGTGCCACCCATCGGTCTAGCGGGAGTTTAGAAGAGCAGTACTTC.

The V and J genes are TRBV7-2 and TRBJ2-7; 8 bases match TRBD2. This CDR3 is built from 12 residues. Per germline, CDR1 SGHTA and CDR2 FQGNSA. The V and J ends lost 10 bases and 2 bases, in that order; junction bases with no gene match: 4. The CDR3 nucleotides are TGTGCCATCGGGGGGGAGGCCTACGAGCAGTACTTC. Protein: CAIGGEAYEQYF.

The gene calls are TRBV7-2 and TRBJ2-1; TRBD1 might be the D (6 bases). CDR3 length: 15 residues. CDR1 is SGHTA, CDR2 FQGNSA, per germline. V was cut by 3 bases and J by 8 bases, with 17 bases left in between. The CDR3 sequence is CASSLGPGTTHEQFF. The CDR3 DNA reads TGTGCCAGCAGCTTGGGTCCCGGGACAACTCATGAGCAGTTCTTC. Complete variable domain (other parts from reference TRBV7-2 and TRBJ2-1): GAGVSQSPSNKVTEKGKDVELRCDPISGHTALYWYRQSLGQGLEFLIYFQGNSAPDKSGLPSDRFSAERTGGSVSTLTIQRTQQEDSAVYLCASSLGPGTTHEQFFGPGTRLTVL.

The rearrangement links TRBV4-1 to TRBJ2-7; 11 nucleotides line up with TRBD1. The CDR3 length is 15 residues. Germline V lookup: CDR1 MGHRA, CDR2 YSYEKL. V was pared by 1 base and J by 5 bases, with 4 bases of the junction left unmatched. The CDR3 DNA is TGCGCCAGCAGCCAAGCCCCGGGACAGGGGGACGAGCAGTACTTC. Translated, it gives CASSQAPGQGDEQYF.

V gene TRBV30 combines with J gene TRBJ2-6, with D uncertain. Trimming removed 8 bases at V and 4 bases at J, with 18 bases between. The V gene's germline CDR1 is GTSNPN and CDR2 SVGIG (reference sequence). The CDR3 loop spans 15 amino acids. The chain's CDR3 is CARTRLSPGANVLTF. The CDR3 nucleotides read TGTGCCCGGACGAGGCTCAGCCCCGGGGCCAACGTCCTGACTTTC.

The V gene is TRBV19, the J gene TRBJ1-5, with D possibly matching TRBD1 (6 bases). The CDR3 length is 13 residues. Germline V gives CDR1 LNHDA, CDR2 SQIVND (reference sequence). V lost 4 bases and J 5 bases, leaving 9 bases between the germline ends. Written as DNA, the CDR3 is TGTGCCAGTAGTACTAACAGGGATCAGCCCCAGCATTTT. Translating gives CASSTNRDQPQHF.

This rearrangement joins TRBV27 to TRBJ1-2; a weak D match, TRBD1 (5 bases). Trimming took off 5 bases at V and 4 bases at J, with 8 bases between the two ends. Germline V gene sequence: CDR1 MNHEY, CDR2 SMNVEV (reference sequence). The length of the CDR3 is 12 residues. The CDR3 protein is CASSQGGYGYTF. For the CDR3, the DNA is TGTGCCAGCAGTCAGGGTGGCTATGGCTACACCTTC.

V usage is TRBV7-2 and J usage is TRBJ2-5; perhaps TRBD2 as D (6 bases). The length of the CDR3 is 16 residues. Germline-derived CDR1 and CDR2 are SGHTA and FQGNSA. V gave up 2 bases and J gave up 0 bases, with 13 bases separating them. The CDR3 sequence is CASSLREFWYQETQYF. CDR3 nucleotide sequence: TGTGCCAGCAGCTTACGGGAGTTCTGGTACCAAGAGACCCAGTACTTC.

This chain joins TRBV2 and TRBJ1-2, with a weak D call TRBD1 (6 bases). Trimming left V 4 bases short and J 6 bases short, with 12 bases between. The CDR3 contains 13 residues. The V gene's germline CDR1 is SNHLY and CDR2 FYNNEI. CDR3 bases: TGTGCCAGCAGTGCAAGGCAGGGGAATGGCTACACCTTC. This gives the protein CASSARQGNGYTF.

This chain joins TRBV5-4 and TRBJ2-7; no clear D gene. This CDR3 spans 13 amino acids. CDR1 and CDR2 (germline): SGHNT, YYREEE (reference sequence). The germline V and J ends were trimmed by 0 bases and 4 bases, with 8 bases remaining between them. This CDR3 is CASSLDSIYEQYF. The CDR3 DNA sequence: TGTGCCAGCAGCTTGGATAGTATATACGAGCAGTACTTC. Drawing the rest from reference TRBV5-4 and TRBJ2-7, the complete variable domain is ETGVTQSPTHLIKTRGQQVTLRCSSQSGHNTVSWYQQALGQGPQFIFQYYREEENGRGNFPPRFSGLQFPNYSSELNVNALELDDSALYLCASSLDSIYEQYFGPGTRLTVT.